The next 21 T cell receptor beta chains were all read from a single sample in a study of blood T cell repertoires in COVID-19. Generated by immunoSEQ multiplex PCR, the TCRdb table keeps only in-frame clones and is missing some. The table lists approximately 150,000 clones, about 91% of them singletons. Specimen: peripheral blood. The receptors stem from a woman between 50 and 59 years old with acute or convalescent COVID-19.

V and J are TRBV18 and TRBJ2-7; 10 positions agree with TRBD1. CDR1 KGHSH and CDR2 LQKENI come from the germline V gene. The length of the CDR3 is 15 residues. The ends lost 3 bases at V and 2 bases at J; junction bases unmatched: 4. The CDR3 DNA reads as TGTGCCAGCTCACCGGGGACAGGGGTTCCCTACGAGCAGTACTTC. Translated, it gives CASSPGTGVPYEQYF. Using reference TRBV18 and TRBJ2-7 for the parts outside the CDR3, the full variable domain is NAGVMQNPRHLVRRRGQEARLRCSPMKGHSHVYWYRQLPEEGLKFMVYLQKENIIDESGMPKERFSAEFPKEGPSILRIQQVVRGDSAAYFCASSPGTGVPYEQYFGPGTRLTVT.

The rearrangement uses TRBV5-1 and TRBJ1-5; no definite D call. The CDR3 covers 15 residues. The ends were cut back, 0 bases at V and 1 base at J, with 8 bases in the middle. Germline V lookup: CDR1 SGHRS, CDR2 YFSETQ. CDR3 bases: TGCGCCAGCAGCTTGGCCGGTGAAAGCAATCAGCCCCAGCATTTT. It yields the protein CASSLAGESNQPQHF.

This clone was counted between two and nine times. The rearrangement uses TRBV15 and TRBJ1-2, with D tentatively TRBD1 (5 bases). CDR1 LNHNV and CDR2 YYDKDF come from the germline V gene (reference sequence). Trimming left V 1 base short and J 2 bases short, with 5 bases between. This CDR3 contains 13 residues. DNA for the CDR3: TGTGCCACCAGCAGAGGACAGAACTATGGCTACACCTTC. Its protein is CATSRGQNYGYTF. Together with reference TRBV15 and TRBJ1-2, the CDR3 gives the full variable domain: DAMVIQNPRYQVTQFGKPVTLSCSQTLNHNVMYWYQQKSSQAPKLLFHYYDKDFNNEADTPDNFQSRRPNTSFCFLDIRSPGLGDTAMYLCATSRGQNYGYTFGSGTRLTVV.

J is TRBJ1-1 and V is TRBV7-2; D uncertain. Germline CDR1 SGHTA, CDR2 FQGNSA. The CDR3 contains 12 residues. V lost 7 bases and J 5 bases, leaving 11 bases between the germline ends. The CDR3 region has the DNA TGTGCCAGCACCCGGAGCGGGACTGAAGCTTTCTTT. Its translation is CASTRSGTEAFF. Filled out from reference TRBV7-2 and TRBJ1-1, the complete variable domain reads GAGVSQSPSNKVTEKGKDVELRCDPISGHTALYWYRQSLGQGLEFLIYFQGNSAPDKSGLPSDRFSAERTGGSVSTLTIQRTQQEDSAVYLCASTRSGTEAFFGQGTRLTVV.

V and J are TRBV3-1 (or the pseudogene TRBV3-2) and TRBJ2-1, with D possibly matching TRBD2 (6 bases). The CDR3 is made up of 13 amino acids. Germline CDR1 is LGHDT and CDR2 is YNNKEL (reference sequence). The ends were cut back, 5 bases at V and 10 bases at J, with 15 bases in the middle. DNA for the CDR3: TGTGCCAGCAGCGCCGGGACTTTACACGAGCAGTTCTTC. Encoded protein: CASSAGTLHEQFF.

The chain couples TRBV21-1 to TRBJ1-1; TRBD1 is the table's D call, not checked against the DNA. TRBV21-1 is a recognized pseudogene. This CDR3 has 13 amino acids. CDR3 nucleotide sequence: TGTGCCAGCAGCAGACAGTTAAACACTGAAGCTTTCTTT. This gives the protein CASSRQLNTEAFF.

The gene calls are TRBV12-5 and TRBJ1-5; D is uncertain. The CDR3 has 11 amino acids. Looked up from germline, CDR1 is LGHNT and CDR2 is FRNRAP. V dropped 6 bases and J dropped 4 bases, with 4 bases sitting between them. The CDR3: CASGINQPQHF. CDR3 bases: TGTGCTAGTGGCATTAATCAGCCCCAGCATTTT.

The V call is TRBV28, the J call TRBJ1-1; D might be TRBD1 (5 bases). The CDR3 contains 13 residues. Germline lookup yields CDR1 MDHEN and CDR2 SYDVKM. V was clipped by 4 bases and J by 4 bases, with 10 bases between them. The CDR3: CASSYTGPTEAFF. CDR3 coding DNA: TGTGCCAGCAGTTATACAGGACCCACTGAAGCTTTCTTT.

The J gene is TRBJ1-3, the V gene TRBV27, with D tentatively TRBD1 (5 bases). The CDR3 runs 14 residues. Germline V CDR1 and CDR2: MNHEY, SMNVEV (reference sequence). Trimming removed 2 bases from V and 1 base from J, with 6 bases in between. DNA for the CDR3: TGTGCCAGCAGTTTAAAGGGGTCTGGAAACACCATATATTTT. Encoded protein: CASSLKGSGNTIYF.

This chain connects TRBV5-4 to TRBJ1-2, with D perhaps TRBD1 (6 bases). The germline CDR1 and CDR2 sequences are SGHNT and YYREEE (reference sequence). Trimming pared 3 bases from V and 4 bases from J, leaving 13 bases between. The CDR3 extends over 14 amino acids. CDR3 in DNA: TGTGCCAGCAGCTCCAGGGGTGGAGGCTATGGCTACACCTTC. This encodes CASSSRGGGYGYTF.

This sequence joins TRBV29-1 and TRBJ1-1; no clear D. Germline V gives CDR1 SQVTM, CDR2 ANQGSEA. The CDR3 totals 14 residues. Trimming left V 2 bases short and J 2 bases short, with 12 bases between. CDR3 DNA: TGCAGCGTTGAAATCCTACAGATAAACACTGAAGCTTTCTTT. This encodes CSVEILQINTEAFF.

This clone was picked up one time. For the CDR3, the DNA is TGTGCCAGCAGTCCCTTGGGGACTACAACCGCCACGAACAATGAGCAGTTCTTC. The encoded protein is CASSPLGTTTATNNEQFF. This chain uses TRBV2 with TRBJ2-1, with TRBD2 matching 7 bases. Germline CDR1 SNHLY, CDR2 FYNNEI. J lost 5 bases, V lost 5 bases, and 18 bases had no gene match. The CDR3 is 18 amino acids.

The CDR3 bases are TGTGCCACCAGTGGTTCCACCCAGATCTATGGCTACACCTTC. This sequence encodes CATSGSTQIYGYTF. The chain recombines TRBV24-1 with TRBJ1-2; the D is unclear. Trimming shortened V by 5 bases and J by 4 bases, and 13 bases separated the two germline ends. The CDR3 is made up of 14 amino acids. Germline V CDR1 and CDR2: KGHDR, SFDVKD.

V and J are TRBV20-1 and TRBJ1-4; TRBD1 agrees at 11 bases. J gave up 7 bases and V 3 bases, and 13 bases lay outside the gene matches. The germline CDR1 and CDR2 sequences are DFQATT and SNEGSKA (reference sequence). The CDR3 totals 17 residues. This chain's CDR3 is CSASPPGQGVYGEKLFF. The CDR3 DNA follows: TGCAGTGCTAGTCCACCGGGACAGGGGGTTTATGGTGAAAAACTGTTTTTT.

For the CDR3, the DNA is TGTGCCACCAGCAGAGATCCGGACAGCGAGCAGTACTTC. Its translation is CATSRDPDSEQYF. The rearrangement links TRBV15 to TRBJ2-7, with TRBD1 as a possible D gene (6 bases). Germline assignment: CDR1 LNHNV and CDR2 YYDKDF (reference sequence). Trimming shortened V by 0 bases and J by 6 bases, and 9 bases separated the two germline ends. The CDR3 extends over 13 amino acids.

V gene TRBV7-8 combines with J gene TRBJ1-5; 10 nucleotides align to TRBD1. From germline, CDR1 is SGHVS and CDR2 FQNEAQ. V was pared by 1 base and J by 7 bases, with 4 bases of the junction left unmatched. The length of the CDR3 is 15 residues. CDR3 loop: CASSLGDRGRQPQHF. CDR3 sequence (DNA): TGTGCCAGCAGCTTAGGGGACAGGGGACGCCAGCCCCAGCATTTT.

Only a few counts were recorded for this clone. Distinct nucleotide sequences in the sample also encode this CDR3. The chain joins TRBV18 to TRBJ1-4; the D is unclear. Germline V gene data show CDR1 as KGHSH and CDR2 as LQKENI. Deletions cut 2 bases from V and 0 bases from J, with 4 bases between. This CDR3 region has 14 residues. CDR3 amino acids: CASSPETTNEKLFF. In nucleotides, the CDR3 is TGTGCCAGCTCACCAGAGACAACTAATGAAAAACTGTTTTTT.

The rearrangement uses TRBV27 and TRBJ1-2; TRBD1 matches at 10 bases. Germline-derived CDR1 and CDR2 are MNHEY and SMNVEV (reference sequence). The CDR3 is made up of 18 amino acids. Trimming removed 5 bases from V and 5 bases from J; junction bases left unmatched: 17. CDR3 residues: CASSRRTMTGQGTYGYTF. The CDR3 DNA follows: TGTGCCAGCAGTCGTCGTACCATGACGGGACAGGGGACTTATGGCTACACCTTC.

The chain carries TRBV4-1 and TRBJ2-3; D remains ambiguous. Germline loops: CDR1 MGHRA, CDR2 YSYEKL. The V end was cut by 0 bases, the J end by 1 base, with 11 bases between. The CDR3 consists of 16 residues. The CDR3 nucleotides read TGCGCCAGCAGCCAAGAAATGGCATACGGCACAGATACGCAGTATTTT. Protein product: CASSQEMAYGTDTQYF.

The V and J genes are TRBV9 and TRBJ1-2; 7 positions match TRBD1. CDR1 and CDR2 from the germline V gene are SGDLS and YYNGEE. This CDR3 has 14 amino acids. Germline trimming cut 0 bases from V and 8 bases from J; bases unmatched to any gene: 7. The CDR3 nucleotides are TGTGCCAGCAGCGTAGAACCAGGGGGTCGAGGCTACACCTTC. Translating it yields CASSVEPGGRGYTF.

This sequence joins TRBV7-9 and TRBJ2-5, with D hard to call. In germline, CDR1 is SEHNR, CDR2 FQNEAQ (reference sequence). The CDR3 consists of 13 residues. V shed 1 base and J shed 9 bases, with 12 bases lying between them. CDR3 sequence: CASSLGLHGSQYF. CDR3 DNA sequence: TGTGCCAGCAGCTTAGGGCTGCACGGGTCCCAGTACTTC.